This entry concerns a single TCR beta chain. Enrolled through a virtual design, the participants were between roughly 18 and 95 years of age and came from under 25 US areas. Two negative PCRs, clearance, or symptom resolution were required of recovered Cohort 3 donors. In the original processing: Reference gene primer amplification gave estimated nucleated cell counts. The method was immunoSEQ multiplex PCR; TCRdb's version includes in-frame clones alone and lacks a portion of them. V and J calls and clone size are as listed in that table; D and trimming were resolved from the DNA. The table has about 250,000 clones, about 86% seen once. This sample was taken from a study of blood T cell repertoires in COVID-19. For the study at large: Acute and convalescent COVID-19 specimens originated in the United States, Italy and Spain.

Germline V lookup: CDR1 MNHEY, CDR2 SVGAGI. The CDR3 covers 12 residues. Trimming removed 5 bases at V and 8 bases at J, with 9 bases between. The specimen was PBMCs or T cells enriched from blood (not recorded which). The gene calls are TRBV6-5 and TRBJ1-4; D may be TRBD1 (5 bases). The receptor was derived from a man aged 50 to 60 who had recovered from COVID-19. The CDR3 sequence: CASSTGGEKLFF. In nucleotides, the CDR3 is TGTGCCAGCAGTACCGGGGGAGAAAAACTGTTTTTT.